This TCR beta chain was profiled in a study of blood T cell repertoires in COVID-19. At the level of the study: The study drew acute and convalescent COVID-19 samples from the United States, Italy and Spain. PBMCs, B-cell-depleted T cells, or T cells were the source of the cDNA or gDNA that made up the material.

Original data processing: Amplification of reference gene primers was used by the study to estimate nucleated cell counts. Some clones are missing from TCRdb's copy, which holds only in-frame ones; the method was immunoSEQ multiplex PCR. V and J calls plus clone size are reproduced from that table; the DNA served to infer D and trimming. The table records about 220,000 clones, about 78% of them present only once. This clone was seen a handful of times. The CDR3 is 17 amino acids. V lost 3 bases and J lost 6; bases outside the gene matches: 13. From germline, CDR1 is SGHTA and CDR2 FQGNSA. The TCR sequence derives from a woman aged 70-85 years with acute or convalescent COVID-19. V usage is TRBV7-2 and J usage is TRBJ2-7, with 11 bases lining up with TRBD1. Sequencing input: peripheral blood. The CDR3 spells CASSFRSSGTGGREQYV. As DNA, the CDR3 is TGTGCCAGCAGCTTTCGGTCCTCCGGGACAGGGGGTCGCGAGCAGTACGTC.